These T cell receptor beta chains were read from a single sample in a study of shared clonotypes between healthy human individuals. Some clones are missing from TCRdb's copy, which holds only in-frame ones; the method was immunoSEQ multiplex PCR. The sample yields 2 million to 2.5 million clones, under 97% seen once. The sequenced sample was naive CD4+ T cells sorted from blood. These receptors were collected from a man aged 18 to 30 in good health. CDR3s include the opening cysteine and the closing phenylalanine or tryptophan. The D gene is left open where the match is weak. Size values are once, few and many counts, or a class for expanded clones, and some rows have none.

v_gene	abundance	j_gene	d_gene	CDR3nt	CDR3aa
TRBV10-1	few	TRBJ1-6	-	TGCGCCAGCAGCCGGGTAGCGGACTCACCCCTCCACTTT	CASSRVADSPLHF
TRBV5-1	-	TRBJ2-1	-	TGCGCCAGCAGCTTGCGGCTAGCTGAGAGCTCCTACAATGAGCAGTTCTTC	CASSLRLAESSYNEQFF
TRBV2	-	TRBJ2-7	TRBD2	TGTGCCAGCAGAAACAGGGGACTAGCCTCCTACGAGCAGTACTTC	CASRNRGLASYEQYF
TRBV5-6	-	TRBJ1-6	-	TGTGCCAGCAGCTTTGGTTCGGGGGGCTATTCACCCCTCCACTTT	CASSFGSGGYSPLHF
TRBV5-1	-	TRBJ1-1	-	TGCGCCAGCAGCTTGGGACAGGCGTTCCCTGAAGCTTTCTTT	CASSLGQAFPEAFF
TRBV5-6	-	TRBJ1-2	-	TGTGCCAGCAGCTTAAGTGGAACCCAAGGGCCCGGCTACACCTTC	CASSLSGTQGPGYTF
TRBV18	-	TRBJ2-7	-	TGTGCCAGCTCACCACCTATAGGGGTCGGCGAGCAGTACTTC	CASSPPIGVGEQYF
TRBV6-1	once	TRBJ1-1	-	TGTGCCAGCAGTGCAGCCATAACCGTGGCGAACACTGAAGCTTTCTTT	CASSAAITVANTEAFF
TRBV4-1	-	TRBJ1-5	-	TGCGCCAGCAGCCAGTTCAGGGAGGCGCCGGGCCCCCAGCATTTT	CASSQFREAPGPQHF
TRBV7-9	-	TRBJ1-4	-	TGTGCCAGCAGCTTAAGCGAGGGTGAAAAACTGTTTTTT	CASSLSEGEKLFF
TRBV30	-	TRBJ1-4	-	TGTGCCTGGAGTACCCGGAATGAAAAACTGTTTTTT	CAWSTRNEKLFF
TRBV10-3	-	TRBJ1-1	-	TGTGCCATCAGTGAGTCGTTCGGCGGGCGGGGGACTGAAGCTTTCTTT	CAISESFGGRGTEAFF
TRBV6-4	-	TRBJ1-5	-	TGTGCCAGCAGAGGACTCCCGAATCAGCCCCAGCATTTT	CASRGLPNQPQHF
TRBV2	-	TRBJ1-2	-	TGTGCCAGCAGAAGGGACTCGGGGTCCTATGGCTACACCTTC	CASRRDSGSYGYTF
TRBV2	-	TRBJ2-5	-	TGTGCCAGCAGTGGCCCCGGACAGATACAAGAGACCCAGTACTTC	CASSGPGQIQETQYF
TRBV7-9	-	TRBJ1-4	-	TGTGCCAGCAGCTTACGTGGGTCTAATGAAAAACTGTTTTTT	CASSLRGSNEKLFF
TRBV7-9	-	TRBJ1-1	-	TGTGCCAGCAGCTCCGAAGGGGGATTCGAAGCTTTCTTT	CASSSEGGFEAFF
TRBV11-1	-	TRBJ2-7	TRBD2	TGTGCCAGCAGCTTAGCGGGTGGGACCGGGAGGTACGAGCAGTACTTC	CASSLAGGTGRYEQYF
TRBV5-1	-	TRBJ2-1	TRBD1	TGCGCCAGCAGCTTGGAAGGGACAGGGAATGAGCAGTTCTTC	CASSLEGTGNEQFF
TRBV9	once	TRBJ2-7	-	TGTGCCAGCAGCGTACGTAGGAGGCCGATCTCCTACGAGCAGTACTTC	CASSVRRRPISYEQYF
TRBV7-8	-	TRBJ2-7	-	TGTGCCAGCAGCTTAGTTCCAAGACAGAGCTCCTACGAGCAGTACTTC	CASSLVPRQSSYEQYF
TRBV5-1	-	TRBJ2-1	TRBD2	TGCGCCAGCAGCTTGGAAGGCGGGGGGGCGAATGAGCAGTTCTTC	CASSLEGGGANEQFF
TRBV7-9	once	TRBJ1-2	-	TGTGCCAGCAGCTTACGTGGGTATGGCTACACCTTC	CASSLRGYGYTF
TRBV19	-	TRBJ2-7	TRBD2	TGTGCCAGTAGTATAGGACTAGCGGGCAACTACGAGCAGTACTTC	CASSIGLAGNYEQYF
TRBV2	-	TRBJ2-3	TRBD2	TGTGCCAGCTCAAGGTCTAGCGGGAGGGCGGTAGAGACAGATACGCAGTATTTT	CASSRSSGRAVETDTQYF
TRBV27	-	TRBJ1-6	TRBD1	TGTGCCAGCAGTCCCACAGGGGGAATTTCACCCCTCCACTTT	CASSPTGGISPLHF
TRBV29-1	-	TRBJ2-7	-	TGCAGTTTTAGGACAGCTTCAGAGCAGTACTTC	CSFRTASEQYF
TRBV14	-	TRBJ2-7	-	TGTGCCAGCAGCCAAGATTTCGTCTACGAGCAGTACTTC	CASSQDFVYEQYF
TRBV5-4	-	TRBJ2-3	-	TGTGCCGCCCAGGGGGGGACAGATACGCAGTATTTT	CAAQGGTDTQYF
TRBV28	-	TRBJ1-4	TRBD1	TGTGCCAGCAGTCGAGGACAGGTCTTTGAAAAACTGTTTTTT	CASSRGQVFEKLFF
TRBV19	-	TRBJ1-2	-	TGTGCCAGTAGTCTGCCGGGACCGGGGTCTGGCTACACCTTC	CASSLPGPGSGYTF
TRBV2	once	TRBJ2-3	TRBD2	TGTGCCAGCAGTGCTGCTAGCGGGAGCACAGATACGCAGTATTTT	CASSAASGSTDTQYF
TRBV18	-	TRBJ1-2	-	TGTGCCAGCTCGCTCTGGGGGGAGGCGCAAGGAGCCGGTTCCTATGGCTACACCTTC	CASSLWGEAQGAGSYGYTF